The following is a TCR beta chain sequence with its context. Its antigen is unknown. The sample originates from a study of T cells in Graves' hyperthyroidism and ophthalmopathy. Each person with ophthalmopathy scored at least 3 on the Clinical Activity Score, reached NOSPECS grade 4 or higher, and had been ill under 3 months. Researchers barred patients who had uncontrolled infection, other autoimmune disease, pregnancy or lactation. Isolation of PBMCs was performed on 8.5 to 10 ml fresh peripheral blood. Study-wide findings and caveats: Most clonotypes that expanded in the thyroid above 0.001 also showed up in blood.

Amplified regions were TCR beta CDR3 sequences from RNA transcripts. First-round RT-PCR with HTBI primers amplified the TCR CDR3 region. TCRdb recomputed calls from the multiplex PCR reads with MiXCR, one row per CDR3 protein. The sample contains 500,000 to 650,000 distinct CDR3 sequences, just under 20% of which appear only once. This CDR3 is 13 amino acids long. The germline V gene encodes CDR1 SGHRS and CDR2 YFSETQ. V lost 0 bases, J lost 2 bases, and 5 bases lay in between. Sequenced input: blood. This rearrangement joins TRBV5-1 to TRBJ1-2; no reliable D call. The receptor's source is a man aged 35 to 55 with Graves' ophthalmopathy. For the CDR3, the DNA is TGCGCCAGCAGCTTGGACGCCAACTATGGCTACACCTTC. This codes for CASSLDANYGYTF. The whole variable domain, filled in from reference TRBV5-1 and TRBJ1-2, reads KAGVTQTPRYLIKTRGQQVTLSCSPISGHRSVSWYQQTPGQGLQFLFEYFSETQRNKGNFPGRFSGRQFSNSRSEMNVSTLELGDSALYLCASSLDANYGYTFGSGTRLTVV.